This T cell receptor beta chain was found in a study of T cells after yellow fever vaccination. From the 5' RACE reads, TCRdb called clonotypes with MiXCR, one entry per CDR3 protein. The profile shows a few hundred thousand distinct CDR3 sequences, 8.1% of them singletons. Trimming removed 2 bases from V and 3 bases from J, with 14 bases in between. CDR1 GTSNPN and CDR2 SVGIG come from the germline V gene (reference sequence). The CDR3 runs 14 residues. In its sample, this clonotype was seen a few times. Sequencing used PBMCs, obtained about 49 days after the first yellow fever vaccination. The chain combines TRBV30 with TRBJ2-7; tentatively, D is TRBD1 or TRBD2 (5 bases each). This TCR derives from a man younger than 30 who received the YFV17D yellow fever vaccine. The CDR3 nucleotides read TGTGCCTGGAGTAGGGGAGCCGGGCACTACGAGCAGTACTTC. Protein sequence: CAWSRGAGHYEQYF.